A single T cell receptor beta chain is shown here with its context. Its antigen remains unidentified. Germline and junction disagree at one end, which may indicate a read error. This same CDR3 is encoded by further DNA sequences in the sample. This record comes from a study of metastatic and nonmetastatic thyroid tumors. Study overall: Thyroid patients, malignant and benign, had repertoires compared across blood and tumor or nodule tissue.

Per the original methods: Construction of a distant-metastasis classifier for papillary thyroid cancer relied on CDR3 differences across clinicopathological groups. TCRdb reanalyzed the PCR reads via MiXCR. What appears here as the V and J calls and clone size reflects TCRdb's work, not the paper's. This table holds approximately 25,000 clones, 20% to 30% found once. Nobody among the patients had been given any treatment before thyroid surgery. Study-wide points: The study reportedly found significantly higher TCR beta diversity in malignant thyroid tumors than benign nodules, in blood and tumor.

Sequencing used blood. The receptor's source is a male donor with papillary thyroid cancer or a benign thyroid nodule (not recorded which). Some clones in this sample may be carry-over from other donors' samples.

The CDR3 sequence is CASREPFRVKETQYF. DNA for the CDR3: TGTGCCAGCAGGGAGCCATTCAGAGTGAAGGAGACACAGTACTTC. J is TRBJ2-5 and V is TRBV6-4; D is uncertain. Germline V gives CDR1 MRHNA, CDR2 SNTAGT. This CDR3 has 15 residues.